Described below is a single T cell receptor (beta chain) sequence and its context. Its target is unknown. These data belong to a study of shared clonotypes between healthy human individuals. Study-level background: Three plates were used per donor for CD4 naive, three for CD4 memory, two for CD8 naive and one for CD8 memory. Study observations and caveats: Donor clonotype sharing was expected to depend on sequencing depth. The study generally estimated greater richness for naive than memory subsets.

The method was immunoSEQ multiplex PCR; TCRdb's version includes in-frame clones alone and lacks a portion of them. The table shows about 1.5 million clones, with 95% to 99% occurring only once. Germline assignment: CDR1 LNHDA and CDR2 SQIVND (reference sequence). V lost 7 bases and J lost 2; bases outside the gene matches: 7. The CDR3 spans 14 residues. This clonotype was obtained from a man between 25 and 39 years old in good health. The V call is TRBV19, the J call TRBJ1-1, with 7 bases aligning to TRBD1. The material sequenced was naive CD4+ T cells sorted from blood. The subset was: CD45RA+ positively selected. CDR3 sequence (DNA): TGTGCCAGTAACCCAACAGGGGTCAACACTGAAGCTTTCTTT. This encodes CASNPTGVNTEAFF.